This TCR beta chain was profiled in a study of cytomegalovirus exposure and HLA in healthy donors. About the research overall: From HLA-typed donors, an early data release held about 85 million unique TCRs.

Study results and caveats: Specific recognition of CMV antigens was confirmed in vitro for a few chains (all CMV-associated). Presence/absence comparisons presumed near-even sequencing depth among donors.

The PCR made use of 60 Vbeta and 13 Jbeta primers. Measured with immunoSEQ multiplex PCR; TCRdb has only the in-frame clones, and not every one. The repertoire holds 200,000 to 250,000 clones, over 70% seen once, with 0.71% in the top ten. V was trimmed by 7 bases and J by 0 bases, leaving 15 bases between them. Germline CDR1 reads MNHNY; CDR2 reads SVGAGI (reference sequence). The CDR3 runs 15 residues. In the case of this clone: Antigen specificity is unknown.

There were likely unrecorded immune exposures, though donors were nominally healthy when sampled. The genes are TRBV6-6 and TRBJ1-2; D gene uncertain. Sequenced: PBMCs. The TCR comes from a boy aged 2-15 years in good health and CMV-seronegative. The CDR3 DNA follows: TGTGCCAGCAACGGTTGGGAGAAATCTAACTATGGCTACACCTTC. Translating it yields CASNGWEKSNYGYTF.